Reported below is one T cell receptor beta chain. Its target antigen remains unknown. The CDR3 does not close with the conserved phenylalanine or tryptophan, likely indicating a read error. The sample belongs to a study (dated by TCRdb to the mid-2010s). Context from the whole study: The study set out to test whether tumor-infiltrating Tregs in breast cancer get recruited from blood Tregs or are instead converted in situ from other CD4+ T cell subsets. The paper as a whole reports these results and caveats: Tumor memory CD4+ T cell TCR gene usage was found to cluster with blood and lymph node memory CD4+ cells and with lymph node naive CD4+ cells. Rather than covering whole repertoires, validation in the larger cohort was restricted to a single TCR beta V-J rearrangement. The greatest overlap of tumor-infiltrating Treg TCR alpha and beta sequences was observed with tumor naive CD4+ T cells, followed by blood naive CD4+ T cells.

The Miltenyi Naive CD4+ T Cell Isolation kit was used to purify naive CD4+ T cells, and CD25 microbeads were used to remove Tregs. Tregs, naive and memory CD4+ T cells from tumor, blood and ipsilateral draining lymph nodes of a handful of breast cancer patients underwent full-length TCR alpha and beta sequencing. Tumor tissue and lymph nodes from ipsilateral axillary dissection were perfused with PBS, minced and digested with collagenase I and hyaluronidase. FACS confirmed that the sorted cell populations were more than 90% pure. The CDR3 totals 15 residues, both ends included. Only CDR3 DNA remains: 45 bases, in frame from the first base. V is cut by 2 bases and J by 2 bases, and the space between the germline ends is 11 bases. As encoded in the germline V gene, CDR1 is SGDLS while CDR2 is YYNGEE. Full-length TCR variable regions were amplified by 5' RACE PCR with constant-region reverse primers, and semi-nested PCR with Nested Universal Primer A was subsequently performed. Using the ReliaPrep RNA Cell Miniprep System, total RNA was extracted, and the SMARTer RACE 5'/3' Kit was then used to reverse transcribe the RNA into 5'RACE-ready cDNA. Multiplex adaptors were used to barcode full-length TCR alpha and beta libraries, and the barcoded libraries were sequenced on an Illumina MiSeq. The study's own analysis went as follows. For each of nine subset-tissue groups, sequencing data from the five patients were pooled, and the groups were compared by unsupervised clustering of TCR gene usage. The Morisita-Horn index was used to calculate repertoire similarity, with shared sequences weighted by how much each contributed to each repertoire. In TCRdb, the public reads were trimmed at Q25 with fastp and aligned with MiXCR, with productive beta chains retained. Entries that share a CDR3 protein sequence are merged under the most common genes and DNA. The V and J calls follow TCRdb's processing rather than the paper's. For this sample the table gives tens of thousands of distinct CDR3 sequences, of which around 25% were detected only once. The top ten clonotypes cover more than 3% of the sample.

The rearranged segments are TRBV9 and TRBJ1-5; there is no confident call for the D gene. Sequencing was carried out using tumor-infiltrating naive CD4+ T cells sorted from the breast tumor. According to the study, the label for this sample's cell subset or site signals: naive CD4+ T cells, CD4+CD45RA+CD25-. The TCR originated in a female donor with breast cancer. CDR3 region: CASSVGPWGNQPQHL. The DNA sequence is given as TGTGCCAGCAGCGTTGGACCTTGGGGCAATCAGCCCCAGCATTTG.